This T cell receptor (beta chain) was found in a study of CD8 T cells in Susac syndrome. Looking at the study overall: When blood was drawn, patients with Susac syndrome were on intravenous immunoglobulin alone, on corticosteroids, or therapy-naive. General study results and limits: Clonal expansion did not appear in Susac syndrome CD4+ T cell repertoires.

Random hexamers were used to reverse transcribe an amount of about 0.45 to 1 ug RNA. Each CDR3 protein is one row after TCRdb ran MiXCR on the immunoSEQ multiplex PCR reads. The sample includes around 71,000 distinct CDR3 sequences, around 93% of them seen just once. The V end was cut by 3 bases, the J end by 4 bases, with 13 bases between. The CDR3 is made up of 15 amino acids. CDR1 is SGHTA and CDR2 is FQGNSA in the germline V gene. As regards this clonotype: The antigen remains unidentified.

This chain connects TRBV7-2 to TRBJ2-1; D remains ambiguous. Sequences were obtained from CD4+ T cells from PBMCs. This clonotype was obtained from a human donor with Susac syndrome. CDR3 bases: TGTGCCAGCAGCTTGGGCCAGGCGGTATACAATGAGCAGTTCTTC. As protein: CASSLGQAVYNEQFF.